One and the same sample provided the 13 T cell receptor beta chains below, sequenced in a study of T cell repertoires in cytomegalovirus infection. These receptors are not linked to any known antigen. TCRdb reprocessed the reads via MiXCR and lists one record per CDR3 protein. The sample holds some 900,000 distinct CDR3 sequences, approximately 30% seen once. This sample comprised cultured CD8+ T cells from PBMCs, obtained from culture after CMV antigen stimulation. These receptor sequences come from a human donor in good health (CMV status not recorded). Some clones in this sample may be carry-over from other donors' samples.

This chain connects TRBV2 to TRBJ1-1; D not certain. The germline CDR1 and CDR2 sequences are SNHLY and FYNNEI. This CDR3 is 16 amino acids long. V was pared by 0 bases and J by 0 bases, with 11 bases between. CDR3 DNA sequence: TGTGCCAGCAGTGAAGCACCTACTGTTTTGAACACTGAAGCTTTCTTT. As protein: CASSEAPTVLNTEAFF. Drawing the rest from reference TRBV2 and TRBJ1-1, the complete variable domain is EPEVTQTPSHQVTQMGQEVILRCVPISNHLYFYWYRQILGQKVEFLVSFYNNEISEKSEIFDDQFSVERPDGSNFTLKIRSTKLEDSAMYFCASSEAPTVLNTEAFFGQGTRLTVV.

V is TRBV18 and J is TRBJ1-5, with D hard to call. This CDR3 is built from 12 residues. Germline values: CDR1 KGHSH, CDR2 LQKENI. V dropped 3 bases and J dropped 9 bases, with 9 bases sitting between them. As DNA, the CDR3 is TGTGCCAGCTCACCCGAGGGCTGGCCCCAGCATTTT. It encodes CASSPEGWPQHF.

This clonotype has more than one count but fewer than ten. The genes are TRBV20-1 and TRBJ2-7; 8 bases align to TRBD2. J gave up 2 bases and V 2 bases, and 5 bases lay outside the gene matches. Germline V lookup: CDR1 DFQATT, CDR2 SNEGSKA (reference sequence). The CDR3 sequence is 14 residues long. As DNA, the CDR3 is TGCAGTGCTAGATATAGCGGGGAGGCCTACGAGCAGTACTTC. This sequence encodes CSARYSGEAYEQYF.

This clonotype came up many times. The chain carries TRBV7-2 and TRBJ2-7; unclear D gene. The CDR3 has 14 amino acids. Germline V gene sequence: CDR1 SGHTA, CDR2 FQGNSA. V shed 2 bases and J shed 4 bases, with 12 bases lying between them. The CDR3 region is CASSLWPSPYEQYF. DNA for the CDR3: TGTGCCAGCAGCTTATGGCCCTCACCTTACGAGCAGTACTTC.

Written as DNA, the CDR3 is TGCGCCAGCAGCTTGTATGGGGTGTGGGCAGATACGCAGTATTTT. Amino acid sequence: CASSLYGVWADTQYF. This chain uses TRBV5-1 with TRBJ2-3; D is undetermined. Trimming cost V 1 base and J 4 bases, with 13 bases left between them. The CDR3 contains 15 residues. Germline-derived CDR1 and CDR2 are SGHRS and YFSETQ.

The CDR3 DNA reads TGTGCCAGCACCGGGGGGGCGACAGATACGCAGTATTTT. This sequence encodes CASTGGATDTQYF. This chain joins TRBV5-4 and TRBJ2-3; 8 bases are a match to TRBD2. The CDR3 is 13 residues long. Trimming at V came to 6 bases and at J to 3 bases, leaving 3 bases not matched to a gene. Germline assignment: CDR1 SGHNT and CDR2 YYREEE (reference sequence).

This clonotype was observed at least ten times. The junction departs from germline at one end; a sequencing error may be responsible. This rearrangement joins TRBV7-7 to TRBJ2-2, with D perhaps matching TRBD1 or TRBD2 (5 bases each). Germline V gene sequence: CDR1 SSHAT, CDR2 FNYEAQ (reference sequence). There are 16 residues in the CDR3. CDR3 coding DNA: TGTGCTAGCAGCCAGGGACGGATGGTAAACACCGGGGAGCTGTTTTTT. This encodes CASSQGRMVNTGELFF. The full variable domain, its missing parts supplied by reference TRBV7-7 and TRBJ2-2, is GAGVSQSPRYKVTKRGQDVTLRCDPISSHATLYWYQQALGQGPEFLTYFNYEAQPDKSGLPSDRFSAERPEGSISTLTIQRTEQRDSAMYRCASSQGRMVNTGELFFGEGSRLTVL.

This clonotype was detected many times. The V gene is TRBV7-8, the J gene TRBJ1-2, with 8 positions matching TRBD1. V dropped 0 bases and J dropped 0; count of bases not matched to a gene: 3. The CDR3 runs 16 residues. CDR1 and CDR2 from the germline V gene are SGHVS and FQNEAQ. The CDR3 DNA reads as TGTGCCAGCAGCTTAGCTACAGGGGGACCTAACTATGGCTACACCTTC. The encoded protein is CASSLATGGPNYGYTF.

The V call is TRBV7-3, the J call TRBJ2-5; the D is unclear. V was trimmed by 0 bases and J by 5 bases, leaving 13 bases between them. The V gene's germline CDR1 is SGHTA and CDR2 FQGTGA. The CDR3 is 15 amino acids. The CDR3, as DNA: TGTGCCAGCAGCTTAACGCCCCTTCGGACGGAGACCCAGTACTTC. Amino acids: CASSLTPLRTETQYF.

The chain has TRBV11-3 and TRBJ2-2, with D possibly called TRBD1 or TRBD2 (5 bases each). The V and J ends lost 5 bases and 5 bases respectively, with 15 bases between them. CDR1 SGHNT and CDR2 YENEEA come from the germline V gene. CDR3 length: 15 residues. CDR3 nucleotide sequence: TGTGCCAGCAGCATAAGAGGGGACGGTACCGGGGAGCTGTTTTTT. It specifies CASSIRGDGTGELFF.

There are a few counts of this clonotype. This chain connects TRBV2 to TRBJ1-1; unclear D gene. V was shortened by 8 bases and J by 5 bases, with 27 bases between the two germline ends. The germline V gene encodes CDR1 SNHLY and CDR2 FYNNEI. This CDR3 has 17 residues. The CDR3 DNA sequence: TGTGCCAGCCCTCGGCTAGGTTCTTTTAGTGCGAGGACTGAAGCTTTCTTT. Translated, it gives CASPRLGSFSARTEAFF.

This clonotype was seen repeatedly, ten times or more. This chain connects TRBV28 to TRBJ1-5; 10 bases match TRBD1. Losses at the gene ends were 3 bases for V and 5 bases for J; bases not matched to a gene: 13. The CDR3 is 18 residues long. Germline CDR1 and CDR2: MDHEN and SYDVKM. CDR3 sequence: CASSFLDYPGQGYQPQHF. CDR3 DNA sequence: TGTGCCAGCAGTTTTCTAGACTACCCGGGACAGGGGTATCAGCCCCAGCATTTT.

This clonotype has a handful of counts. The rearrangement uses TRBV6-5 and TRBJ2-1; D is possibly TRBD1 or TRBD2 (5 bases each). This CDR3 spans 15 amino acids. Trimming shortened V by 0 bases and J by 4 bases, and 10 bases separated the two germline ends. From germline, CDR1 is MNHEY and CDR2 SVGAGI. For the CDR3, the DNA is TGTGCCAGCAGTTACTCACGGGACGAATACAATGAGCAGTTCTTC. Its translation is CASSYSRDEYNEQFF.